This T cell receptor beta chain was recorded in a study of spatial heterogeneity in lung cancer. Study background: For the average unique TCR and UMI combination, more than eight occurrences appeared in raw reads.

CDR3 length: 14 amino acids. CDR1 is DFQATT and CDR2 is SNEGSKA in the germline V gene (reference sequence). Time point meaning: sample taken at primary tumor resection. Extraction of whole RNA from tumor, nontumor lung or frozen PBMC preceded unsorted sequencing. The donors comprised around 72 untreated early-stage non-small cell lung cancer patients. Each CDR3 protein gets one entry after TCRdb re-called the 5' RACE reads with MiXCR. This sample yields roughly 39,000 distinct CDR3 sequences, of which 6.5% to 9% are seen a single time; approximately 30% belongs to the top ten. This clonotype was observed many times.

The TCR comes from a male donor with early-stage non-small cell lung cancer. The source was PBMCs, collected at surgery. The chain recombines TRBV20-1 with TRBJ1-4; 7 bases align to TRBD1. The CDR3, as DNA: TGCACCCCTTGGAGGGGGCGAGCTAATGAAAAACTGTTTTTT. Translated, it gives CTPWRGRANEKLFF.